One and the same sample provided the 7 T cell receptor beta chains below, sequenced in a study of blood T cell repertoires in COVID-19. The protocol was immunoSEQ multiplex PCR, while the TCRdb copy is restricted to in-frame clones and leaves out a portion. The data show around 260,000 clones, roughly four fifths seen once. Sequencing input: PBMCs or T cells enriched from blood (not recorded which). Receptors were obtained from a man in his thirties or forties with acute COVID-19.

The chain is built from TRBV5-1 and TRBJ1-5, with D possibly being TRBD1 (5 bases). The CDR3 contains 14 residues. Germline CDR1 and CDR2: SGHRS and YFSETQ. Trimming left V 0 bases short and J 4 bases short, with 8 bases between. For the CDR3, the DNA is TGCGCCAGCAGCTTGGGGGACTGGAATCAGCCCCAGCATTTT. Translating gives CASSLGDWNQPQHF.

The chain joins TRBV5-6 to TRBJ2-1, with 10 nucleotides matching TRBD2. Germline CDR1 and CDR2: SGHDT and YYEEEE. The V gene end was trimmed by 4 bases and the J gene end by 8 bases; junction bases not matched to a gene: 9. The CDR3 has 15 amino acids. The CDR3 sequence is CASSATGLAMDEQFF. The CDR3 DNA reads TGTGCCAGCAGCGCAACGGGACTAGCGATGGATGAGCAGTTCTTC.

The CDR3 region has the DNA TGTGCCAGCAGTGAAAGGAGCCCCTACGAGCAGTACGTC. Translation: CASSERSPYEQYV. V and J are TRBV6-1 and TRBJ2-7, with D hard to call. V was cut by 2 bases and J by 2 bases, with 7 bases left in between. Looked up from germline, CDR1 is MNHNS and CDR2 is SASEGT. The CDR3 has 13 amino acids.

For this clone: One junction end does not reproduce the germline sequence, and a read error may be involved. This chain links TRBV5-1 with TRBJ2-4, with D possibly being TRBD1 (7 bases). The CDR3 contains 15 residues. Germline V gene data show CDR1 as SGHRS and CDR2 as YFSETQ. The DNA for the CDR3 is TGTGCCAGCAGCCCGGGGGACAGAGGCTCAAACATTCAGTACTTC. Amino acid sequence: CASSPGDRGSNIQYF.

V usage is TRBV27 and J usage is TRBJ1-2, with 8 bases aligning to TRBD1. The CDR3 extends over 15 amino acids. Per germline, CDR1 MNHEY and CDR2 SMNVEV (reference sequence). With 6 bases clipped from V and 3 bases from J, the junction kept 9 bases outside the gene matches. The DNA for the CDR3 is TGTGCCAGCAGGCGGACAGGGTTGACGGACTATGGCTACACCTTC. This translates into CASRRTGLTDYGYTF.

This sequence joins TRBV28 and TRBJ2-5, with 10 bases aligning to TRBD1. Looked up from germline, CDR1 is MDHEN and CDR2 is SYDVKM. The CDR3 length is 14 residues. J gave up 6 bases and V 5 bases, and 6 bases lay outside the gene matches. In DNA, the CDR3 is TGTGCCAGCAGTGAGACAGGGGGCGGGAAGACCCAGTACTTC. Its protein is CASSETGGGKTQYF.

CDR3 DNA: TGTGCCACCAGTGCGGGACAGGGAGGTATCGGCAATCAGCCCCAGCATTTT. Its translation: CATSAGQGGIGNQPQHF. The chain carries TRBV24-1 and TRBJ1-5; TRBD1 matches at 9 bases. CDR1 KGHDR and CDR2 SFDVKD come from the germline V gene. The CDR3 length is 17 residues. J was trimmed by 2 bases and V by 5 bases; bases with no gene match: 9.